What follows are 4 T cell receptor beta chains derived from one specimen sequenced in a study of blood T cell repertoires in COVID-19. Data came from immunoSEQ multiplex PCR; TCRdb stores just in-frame clones and leaves some out. Of 290,000 or so clones listed, roughly nine tenths were seen once; the top ten hold approximately 2%. The sample consisted of peripheral blood. These TCRs come from a woman aged 30 to 39 with COVID-19, enrolled during active disease.

V and J are TRBV11-2 and TRBJ2-1; 7 bases are shared with TRBD2. There are 12 residues in the CDR3. The V gene's germline CDR1 is SGHAT and CDR2 FQNNGV. After removal of 2 bases from V and 12 bases from J, the junction contained 4 bases not matched to a gene. For the CDR3, the DNA is TGTGCCAGCAGCTTAAGCGGGACTTTGCAGTTCTTC. Its translation: CASSLSGTLQFF.

This clone was observed a single time. The chain combines TRBV2 with TRBJ1-1; tentatively, D is TRBD1 (5 bases). CDR1 and CDR2 from the germline V gene are SNHLY and FYNNEI. Between the trimmed V and J ends, which lost 5 bases and 0 bases, there was a span of 10 bases. CDR3 size: 14 residues. In DNA, the CDR3 is TGTGCCAGCAGTTCGACAGCATTGAACACTGAAGCTTTCTTT. Translation gives CASSSTALNTEAFF.

The chain employs TRBV6-2 or TRBV6-3 and TRBJ1-1; TRBD1 agrees at 8 bases. The CDR3 sequence is 16 residues long. V lost 5 bases and J lost 5; bases outside the gene matches: 13. The germline gives CDR1 MNHEY, CDR2 SVGEGT. The CDR3 coding sequence is TGTGCCAGCAGTCCCCACACAGGGGGGACTGGGACTGAAGCTTTCTTT. Translation: CASSPHTGGTGTEAFF.

This clone was recorded only once. V usage is TRBV18 and J usage is TRBJ1-5, with 8 bases fitting TRBD1. The CDR3 sequence is 15 residues long. Germline loops: CDR1 KGHSH, CDR2 LQKENI. J lost 4 bases, V lost 3 bases, and 5 bases had no gene match. The CDR3 DNA follows: TGTGCCAGCTCACCCGGGACAGGTAGAAATCAGCCCCAGCATTTT. Its translation is CASSPGTGRNQPQHF.